The clone carrying this TCR beta chain was seen ten or more times. The entry originates in a study of Graves' ophthalmopathy and Graves' hyperthyroidism. V shed 7 bases and J 3 bases; nucleotides not matched to a gene: 2. The CDR3 contains 13 residues. Per the germline V gene, CDR1 is SGHRS and CDR2 is YFSETQ. TCR beta CDR3 regions were amplified from RNA transcripts. RT-PCR in the first round used HTBI primers; a second-round multiplex PCR followed. Via MiXCR, TCRdb re-called the multiplex PCR reads, giving one row per CDR3 protein. The data show around 470,000 distinct CDR3 sequences, about an eighth seen once.

Input material: blood. The TCR was taken from a woman aged 30 to 39 with Graves' ophthalmopathy. V gene TRBV5-1 combines with J gene TRBJ2-4, with TRBD1 identical over 9 bases. The DNA for the CDR3 is TGCGCCAGCGGACAGGGGAACAAAAACATTCAGTACTTC. Translated: CASGQGNKNIQYF.